The 15 T cell receptor beta chains reported below all come from one sample, sequenced in a study of blood T cell repertoires in COVID-19. Sequencing was performed with immunoSEQ multiplex PCR; in TCRdb, only in-frame clones are kept and a portion is missing. This sample carries approximately 140,000 clones, 75% to 90% of them seen once, and the ten largest clones take around 2.3%. The source material was PBMCs or T cells enriched from blood (not recorded which). The receptor set was obtained from a woman between 45 and 60 years old who had recovered from COVID-19.

The chain recombines TRBV5-4 with TRBJ2-5, with 13 positions matching TRBD2. Germline-derived CDR1 and CDR2 are SGHNT and YYREEE (reference sequence). CDR3 length: 15 residues. Losses at the gene ends were 4 bases for V and 5 bases for J; bases not matched to a gene: 5. The CDR3: CASSPRTSGGETQYF. The DNA of the CDR3 is TGTGCCAGCAGCCCGCGGACTAGCGGGGGTGAGACCCAGTACTTC.

V is TRBV5-1 and J is TRBJ2-2; 9 positions match TRBD1. V was clipped by 5 bases and J by 0 bases; unmatched bases: 11. In germline, CDR1 is SGHRS, CDR2 YFSETQ. The CDR3 totals 18 residues. CDR3 protein: CASRTTGGAESNTGELFF. The CDR3 DNA reads TGCGCCAGCAGAACTACAGGGGGCGCAGAATCGAACACCGGGGAGCTGTTTTTT. The entire variable domain, with the rest obtained from reference TRBV5-1 and TRBJ2-2, is as follows: KAGVTQTPRYLIKTRGQQVTLSCSPISGHRSVSWYQQTPGQGLQFLFEYFSETQRNKGNFPGRFSGRQFSNSRSEMNVSTLELGDSALYLCASRTTGGAESNTGELFFGEGSRLTVL.

V usage is TRBV5-1 and J usage is TRBJ2-6; the match to TRBD1 covers 9 bases. There are 18 residues in the CDR3. J was trimmed by 1 base and V by 4 bases; bases with no gene match: 9. Per germline, CDR1 SGHRS and CDR2 YFSETQ. The CDR3 is CASSPPSGTGSGANVLTF. The CDR3, as DNA: TGCGCCAGCAGCCCTCCGTCCGGGACAGGGTCTGGGGCCAACGTCCTGACTTTC.

This clone appeared a few times. The chain has TRBV7-9 and TRBJ1-3; TRBD1 aligns across 8 bases. The V and J ends lost 7 bases and 2 bases, in that order; junction bases with no gene match: 7. The V gene's germline CDR1 is SEHNR and CDR2 FQNEAQ (reference sequence). The CDR3 is 15 residues long. CDR3: CASNPDRVAGNTIYF. CDR3 coding DNA: TGTGCCAGCAATCCGGACAGGGTGGCTGGAAACACCATATATTTT.

V usage is TRBV18 and J usage is TRBJ1-5, with D perhaps matching TRBD1 (6 bases). Trimming removed 3 bases from V and 3 bases from J, with 12 bases in between. Germline lookup yields CDR1 KGHSH and CDR2 LQKENI. The CDR3 length is 15 residues. CDR3 loop: CASSPKQGTNQPQHF. CDR3 nucleotides: TGTGCCAGCTCACCCAAACAGGGCACCAATCAGCCCCAGCATTTT.

This clone was picked up one time. The chain couples TRBV6-2 or TRBV6-3 to TRBJ2-2; 9 nucleotides align to TRBD2. The CDR3 contains 14 residues. Germline V gene lookup returns CDR1 MNHEY and CDR2 SVGEGT. Germline trimming cut 2 bases from V and 6 bases from J; bases unmatched to any gene: 1. The CDR3 coding sequence is TGTGCCAGCAGTTACGTAGCGGGGGCCGGGGAGCTGTTTTTT. Protein sequence: CASSYVAGAGELFF.

This chain uses TRBV30 with TRBJ2-7, with a weak D call TRBD2 (7 bases). CDR1 is GTSNPN, CDR2 SVGIG, per germline (reference sequence). Trimming cost V 0 bases and J 7 bases, with 13 bases left between them. This CDR3 is 13 amino acids long. As DNA, the CDR3 is TGTGCCTGGAGTGTACAGGGAGGGGCTGAGCAGTACTTC. Its protein product is CAWSVQGGAEQYF. The full variable domain, completed using reference TRBV30 and TRBJ2-7, is SQTIHQWPATLVQPVGSPLSLECTVEGTSNPNLYWYRQAAGRGLQLLFYSVGIGQISSEVPQNLSASRPQDRQFILSSKKLLLSDSGFYLCAWSVQGGAEQYFGPGTRLTVT.

V usage is TRBV4-1 and J usage is TRBJ2-7, with a possible D match to TRBD2 (6 bases). Germline V gene lookup returns CDR1 MGHRA and CDR2 YSYEKL. The CDR3 consists of 17 residues. Between the trimmed V and J ends, which lost 5 bases and 11 bases, there was a span of 31 bases. The DNA for the CDR3 is TGCGCCAGCAGCACTAGCCTTCGTGGGCAGTCAGCCGACGGGAAGTACTTC. This gives the protein CASSTSLRGQSADGKYF.

The chain joins TRBV10-3 to TRBJ2-7, with D tentatively TRBD1 (5 bases). There are 14 residues in the CDR3. V lost 6 bases and J lost 0, with 12 bases in between. Germline loops: CDR1 ENHRY, CDR2 SYGVKD. CDR3 bases: TGTGCCATCAGGTACTTGGACACCTCCTACGAGCAGTACTTC. Its protein product is CAIRYLDTSYEQYF.

The gene calls are TRBV18 and TRBJ2-7; TRBD2 might be the D (5 bases). The germline V gene encodes CDR1 KGHSH and CDR2 LQKENI. CDR3 length: 13 amino acids. V lost 3 bases and J lost 3, with 9 bases in between. This CDR3 reads CASSPPGSYEQYF. CDR3 nucleotides: TGTGCCAGCTCACCCCCGGGGAGCTACGAGCAGTACTTC.

The rearrangement links TRBV7-9 to TRBJ2-1; 8 bases map to TRBD1. With 5 bases clipped from V and 9 bases from J, the junction kept 12 bases outside the gene matches. CDR1 and CDR2 from the germline V gene are SEHNR and FQNEAQ (reference sequence). The CDR3 contains 15 residues. CDR3 nucleotide sequence: TGTGCCAGCAGCCCACCCACAGGGGACAGGCGTGAGCAGTTCTTC. Protein sequence: CASSPPTGDRREQFF.

The chain uses TRBV2 and TRBJ2-5, with 10 bases that match TRBD2. Germline CDR1 reads SNHLY; CDR2 reads FYNNEI. The CDR3 has 15 amino acids. V shed 3 bases and J 5 bases; nucleotides not matched to a gene: 6. This CDR3 reads CASSDSAGGPETQYF. In DNA form, the CDR3 reads TGTGCCAGCAGTGACTCAGCGGGGGGGCCTGAGACCCAGTACTTC. The entire variable domain, with the rest obtained from reference TRBV2 and TRBJ2-5, is as follows: EPEVTQTPSHQVTQMGQEVILRCVPISNHLYFYWYRQILGQKVEFLVSFYNNEISEKSEIFDDQFSVERPDGSNFTLKIRSTKLEDSAMYFCASSDSAGGPETQYFGPGTRLLVL.

The chain couples TRBV3-1 (or the pseudogene TRBV3-2) to TRBJ1-5; D gene unclear. V lost 4 bases and J 8 bases, leaving 9 bases between the germline ends. There are 12 residues in the CDR3. Germline assignment: CDR1 LGHDT and CDR2 YNNKEL (reference sequence). The CDR3 nucleotides are TGTGCCAGCAGCCCCTCACAGAAGCCCCAGCATTTT. This encodes CASSPSQKPQHF.

This clone was seen once. This rearrangement joins TRBV7-9 to TRBJ2-4; TRBD1 agrees at 8 bases. The ends lost 1 base at V and 7 bases at J; junction bases unmatched: 3. The germline V gene has CDR1 SEHNR and CDR2 FQNEAQ (reference sequence). CDR3 size: 14 residues. CDR3 sequence reads: CASSLGGQGNIQYF. CDR3 DNA: TGTGCCAGCAGCTTAGGCGGACAGGGTAACATTCAGTACTTC. Together with reference TRBV7-9 and TRBJ2-4, the CDR3 gives the full variable domain: DTGVSQNPRHKITKRGQNVTFRCDPISEHNRLYWYRQTLGQGPEFLTYFQNEAQLEKSRLLSDRFSAERPKGSFSTLEIQRTEQGDSAMYLCASSLGGQGNIQYFGAGTRLSVL.

The V gene is TRBV4-1, the J gene TRBJ2-1, with TRBD1 matching over 10 bases. Per germline, CDR1 MGHRA and CDR2 YSYEKL. The CDR3 covers 17 residues. The V segment lost 4 bases and the J segment 3 bases; nucleotides outside the gene matches: 9. For the CDR3, the DNA is TGCGCCAGCAGCCCACCTACAGGGGACAGGGGCTACAATGAGCAGTTCTTC. Its translation: CASSPPTGDRGYNEQFF.